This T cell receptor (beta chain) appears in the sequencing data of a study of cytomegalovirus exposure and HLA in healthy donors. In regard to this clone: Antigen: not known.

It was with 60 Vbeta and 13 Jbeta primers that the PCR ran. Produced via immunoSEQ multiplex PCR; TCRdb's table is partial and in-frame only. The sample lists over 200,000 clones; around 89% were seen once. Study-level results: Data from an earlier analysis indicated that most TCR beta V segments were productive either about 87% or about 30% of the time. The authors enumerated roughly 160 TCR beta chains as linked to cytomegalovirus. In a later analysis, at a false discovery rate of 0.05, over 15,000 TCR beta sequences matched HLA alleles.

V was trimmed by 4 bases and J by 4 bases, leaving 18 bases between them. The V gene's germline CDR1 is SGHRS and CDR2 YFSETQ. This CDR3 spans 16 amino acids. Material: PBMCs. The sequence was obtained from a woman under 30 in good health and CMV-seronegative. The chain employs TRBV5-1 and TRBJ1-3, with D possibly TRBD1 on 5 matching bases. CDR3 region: CASSQRAGSTGNTIYF. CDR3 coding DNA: TGCGCCAGCAGCCAGCGGGCAGGGTCGACGGGAAACACCATATATTTT.